The 5 T cell receptor beta chains below come from one sample, sequenced in a study of Graves' ophthalmopathy and Graves' hyperthyroidism. Amplification targeted the TCR beta CDR3 regions, with RNA transcripts as the source material. A first-round RT-PCR used HTBI primers, followed by a second-round multiplex PCR. TCRdb re-called the multiplex PCR reads with MiXCR, one entry per CDR3 protein. The sample comprises tens of thousands of distinct CDR3 sequences, about 50% of which are singletons, and more than 15% rests with the top ten. The material sequenced was peripheral blood. The source is an adult man with Graves' ophthalmopathy.

This clonotype has just a few counts. The rearrangement uses TRBV3-1 and TRBJ1-2; no definite D call. The CDR3 has 14 residues. V lost 2 bases and J 7 bases, leaving 14 bases between the germline ends. CDR1 LGHDT and CDR2 YNNKEL come from the germline V gene (reference sequence). CDR3 DNA sequence: TGTGCCAGCAGCCAAAGAGTCTTCGCAAGTGGCTACACCTTC. Its translation is CASSQRVFASGYTF. Full variable domain (missing parts from reference TRBV3-1 and TRBJ1-2): DTAVSQTPKYLVTQMGNDKSIKCEQNLGHDTMYWYKQDSKKFLKIMFSYNNKELIINETVPNRFSPKSPDKAHLNLHINSLELGDSAVYFCASSQRVFASGYTFGSGTRLTVV.

CDR3 nucleotides: TGTGCCAGTAGTATGAGGTGGAGCCGGGACCGTTCCAACTATGGCTACACCTTC. The encoded protein is CASSMRWSRDRSNYGYTF. The chain joins TRBV19 to TRBJ1-2; D is possibly TRBD1 (5 bases). This CDR3 has 18 residues. Germline lookup yields CDR1 LNHDA and CDR2 SQIVND (reference sequence). The V gene lost 3 bases and the J gene lost 2 bases, with 22 bases spanning the gap.

This clonotype has at least ten counts. This chain uses TRBV20-1 with TRBJ2-4, with D tentatively TRBD1 (5 bases). CDR1 and CDR2 (germline): DFQATT, SNEGSKA (reference sequence). The CDR3 totals 14 residues. The ends were cut back, 3 bases at V and 0 bases at J, with 9 bases in the middle. Here the CDR3 reads CSARKGLAKNIQYF. CDR3 nucleotides: TGCAGTGCTAGGAAGGGGTTAGCCAAAAACATTCAGTACTTC.

V and J are TRBV7-9 and TRBJ2-2, with 8 bases identical to TRBD2. The length of the CDR3 is 15 residues. The germline gives CDR1 SEHNR, CDR2 FQNEAQ (reference sequence). V gave up 2 bases and J gave up 1 base; unmatched junction bases: 0. The CDR3 coding sequence is TGTGCCAGCAGCTTAAGCGGGAGGAACACCGGGGAGCTGTTTTTT. Protein sequence: CASSLSGRNTGELFF.

The gene calls are TRBV18 and TRBJ2-7; the D gene is possibly TRBD1 (6 bases). Germline CDR1 reads KGHSH; CDR2 reads LQKENI. Trimming took off 6 bases at V and 6 bases at J, with 18 bases between the two ends. The CDR3 consists of 14 residues. The CDR3 region has the DNA TGTGCCAGCTCCCACAGGGCCCTCATCGGCGAGCAGTACGTC. As protein: CASSHRALIGEQYV.